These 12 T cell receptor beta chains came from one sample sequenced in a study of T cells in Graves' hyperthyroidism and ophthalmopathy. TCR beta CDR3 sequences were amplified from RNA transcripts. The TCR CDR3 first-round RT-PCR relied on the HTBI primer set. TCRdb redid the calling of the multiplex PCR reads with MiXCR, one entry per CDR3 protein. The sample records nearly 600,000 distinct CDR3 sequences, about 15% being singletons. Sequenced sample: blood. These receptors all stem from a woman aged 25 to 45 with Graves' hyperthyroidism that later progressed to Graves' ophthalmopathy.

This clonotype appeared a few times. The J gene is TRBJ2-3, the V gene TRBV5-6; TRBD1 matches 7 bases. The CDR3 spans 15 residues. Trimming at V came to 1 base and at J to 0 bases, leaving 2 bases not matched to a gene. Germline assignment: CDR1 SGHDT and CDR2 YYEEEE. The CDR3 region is CASSLWDRSTDTQYF. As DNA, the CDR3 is TGTGCCAGCAGCTTGTGGGACAGAAGCACAGATACGCAGTATTTT.

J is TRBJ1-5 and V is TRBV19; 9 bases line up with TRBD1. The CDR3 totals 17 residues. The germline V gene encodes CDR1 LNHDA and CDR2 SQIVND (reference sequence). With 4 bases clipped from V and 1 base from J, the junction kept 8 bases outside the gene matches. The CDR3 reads CASSTYDRGKSNQPQHF. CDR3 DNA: TGTGCCAGTAGTACCTACGACAGGGGGAAAAGCAATCAGCCCCAGCATTTT.

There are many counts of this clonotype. In DNA form, the CDR3 reads TGTGCCAGCTCACCCCTAAAGTCTACGGCTAGCTCCTACGAGCAGTACTTC. Encoded protein: CASSPLKSTASSYEQYF. The chain carries TRBV18 and TRBJ2-7; D not resolved. Trimming pared 3 bases from V and 0 bases from J, leaving 18 bases between. This CDR3 has 17 amino acids. Germline values: CDR1 KGHSH, CDR2 LQKENI.

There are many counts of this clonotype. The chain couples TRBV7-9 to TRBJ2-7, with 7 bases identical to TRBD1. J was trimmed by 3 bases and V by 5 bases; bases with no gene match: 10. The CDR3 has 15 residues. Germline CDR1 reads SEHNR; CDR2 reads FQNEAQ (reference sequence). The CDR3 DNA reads TGTGCCAGCAGCAAGACCGGGACAGCGAGCTACGAGCAGTACTTC. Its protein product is CASSKTGTASYEQYF.

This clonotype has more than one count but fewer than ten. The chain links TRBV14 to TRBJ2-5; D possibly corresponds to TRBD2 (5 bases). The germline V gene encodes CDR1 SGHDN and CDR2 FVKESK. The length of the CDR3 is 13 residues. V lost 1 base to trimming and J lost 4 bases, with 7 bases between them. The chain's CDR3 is CASSQAAGETQYF. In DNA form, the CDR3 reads TGTGCCAGCAGCCAAGCTGCGGGAGAGACCCAGTACTTC. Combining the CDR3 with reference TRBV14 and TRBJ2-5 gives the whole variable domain EAGVTQFPSHSVIEKGQTVTLRCDPISGHDNLYWYRRVMGKEIKFLLHFVKESKQDESGMPNNRFLAERTGGTYSTLKVQPAELEDSGVYFCASSQAAGETQYFGPGTRLLVL.

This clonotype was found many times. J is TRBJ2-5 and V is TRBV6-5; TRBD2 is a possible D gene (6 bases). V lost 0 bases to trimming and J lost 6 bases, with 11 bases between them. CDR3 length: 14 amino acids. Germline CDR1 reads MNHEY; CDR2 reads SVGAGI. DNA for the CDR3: TGTGCCAGCAGTTACTCGGAAGGGAGGCAGACCCAGTACTTC. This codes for CASSYSEGRQTQYF.

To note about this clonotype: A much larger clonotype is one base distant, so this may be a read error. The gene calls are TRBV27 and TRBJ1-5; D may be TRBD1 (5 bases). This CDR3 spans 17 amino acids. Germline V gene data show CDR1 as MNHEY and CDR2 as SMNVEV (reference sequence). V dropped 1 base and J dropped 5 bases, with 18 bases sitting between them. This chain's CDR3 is CASSLLGGDATYQPQHF. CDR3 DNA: TGTGCCAGCAGTTTATTGGGGGGGGACGCTACGTATCAGCCCCAGCATTTT.

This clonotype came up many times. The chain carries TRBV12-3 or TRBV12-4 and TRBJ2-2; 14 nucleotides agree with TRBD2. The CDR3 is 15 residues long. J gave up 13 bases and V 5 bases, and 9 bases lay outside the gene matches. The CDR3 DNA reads TGTGCCAGCAGTGACGTGGGACTAGCGGGAGATGTGCTGTTTTTT. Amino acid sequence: CASSDVGLAGDVLFF.

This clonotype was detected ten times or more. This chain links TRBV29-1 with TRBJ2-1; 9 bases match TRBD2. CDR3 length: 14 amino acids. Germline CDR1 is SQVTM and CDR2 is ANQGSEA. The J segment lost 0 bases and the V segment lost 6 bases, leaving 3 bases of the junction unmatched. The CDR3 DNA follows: TGCAGCGTAGAGACTAGCGGCTCCTACAATGAGCAGTTCTTC. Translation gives CSVETSGSYNEQFF.

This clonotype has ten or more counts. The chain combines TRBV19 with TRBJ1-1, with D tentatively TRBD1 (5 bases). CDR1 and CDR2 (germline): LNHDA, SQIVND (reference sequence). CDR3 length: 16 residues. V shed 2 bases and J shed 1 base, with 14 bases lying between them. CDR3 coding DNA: TGTGCCAGTAGTATACAGGGAGGGACGGGGAACACTGAAGCTTTCTTT. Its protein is CASSIQGGTGNTEAFF.

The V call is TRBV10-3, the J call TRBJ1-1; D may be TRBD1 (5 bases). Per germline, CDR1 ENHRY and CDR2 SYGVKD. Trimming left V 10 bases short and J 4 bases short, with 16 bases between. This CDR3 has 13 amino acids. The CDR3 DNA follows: TGTGCCACCAGCGCCCCGAGGGGCACTGAAGCTTTCTTT. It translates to CATSAPRGTEAFF.

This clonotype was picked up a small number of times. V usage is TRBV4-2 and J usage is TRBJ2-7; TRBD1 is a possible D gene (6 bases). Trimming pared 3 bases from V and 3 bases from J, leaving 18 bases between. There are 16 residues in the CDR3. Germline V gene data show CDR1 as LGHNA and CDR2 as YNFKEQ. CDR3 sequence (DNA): TGTGCCAGCAGCCATCCCCCCGGGCAGGGGATCTACGAGCAGTACTTC. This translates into CASSHPPGQGIYEQYF.